This T cell receptor beta chain was sequenced during a study of Tregs in tolerant kidney transplant recipients. Study observations and caveats: Antigen-driven expansion was suggested because donor-specific Tregs expanded more than all Tregs in tolerant patients. This study did not directly address biological reproducibility. Expanding Tregs on activated donor B cells appeared to best identify donor-specific TCRbeta clones.

Comment on this clone: Antigen: not known.

Measured with immunoSEQ multiplex PCR; TCRdb has only the in-frame clones, and not every one. The table lists under 80,000 clones, around 85% of them singletons, with around 2.3% in the top ten. Unstimulated Tregs (CD4+CD25+CD127-) and CD4+CD25- non-Tregs were sorted from PBMCs. The source was Tregs from blood, collected before the transplant. The clonotype was recovered from a human donor who received a combined kidney and bone marrow transplant.

CDR3 protein: CASSLDRGLYGYTF. In nucleotides, the CDR3 is TGTGCCAGTAGTTTGGACAGGGGGCTTTATGGCTACACCTTC. J is TRBJ1-2 and V is TRBV19; TRBD1 matches at 11 bases. The germline V gene has CDR1 LNHDA and CDR2 SQIVND (reference sequence). The CDR3 extends over 14 amino acids. Unmatched junction bases numbered 4, after V lost 5 bases and J lost 5 bases.